The TCR beta chain described here comes from a study of shared clonotypes between healthy human individuals. Turning to this clone: Its target is not known.

The study, taken as a whole, reports: Collection of samples was limited to blood; tissue repertoires likely differ.

Terminally differentiated effector memory CD45RA+ cells were left out of the naive CD8 fraction, which was CD45RO-negative and positively selected for CCR7. Each sample came from a Caucasian adult donor living in Nashville, Tennessee. Unmatched junction bases numbered 9, after V lost 4 bases and J lost 2 bases. CDR3 size: 17 residues. CDR1 and CDR2 from the germline V gene are MNHEY and SMNVEV (reference sequence). It was at deep level that the assay was run. Repertoires were generated with immunoSEQ multiplex PCR, while TCRdb's copy carries only in-frame clones and drops some. Seen here are over 800,000 clones, 92% observed once, and the top ten hold around 24%.

Material: naive CD8+ T cells sorted from blood. The origin of this receptor is a man aged 25-45 years in good health. The genes are TRBV27 and TRBJ2-3; 10 nucleotides agree with TRBD2. The DNA for the CDR3 is TGTGCCAGCAGTTCCAGGACTAGCGGAACGGCCACAGATACGCAGTATTTT. It yields the protein CASSSRTSGTATDTQYF.